A single sample is the source of the 2 T cell receptor beta chains below, sequenced in a study of early T cells in non-severe SARS-CoV-2 infection. TCRdb ran MiXCR on the 5' RACE reads and lists one entry per CDR3 protein. The table includes almost 85,000 distinct CDR3 sequences, around 10% detected once. The sample comprised whole blood. Every receptor here comes from an adult who was a healthcare worker with PCR-confirmed SARS-CoV-2 infection or an uninfected control (not recorded which).

This clonotype has at least ten counts. This chain uses TRBV11-2 with TRBJ2-2, with 8 nucleotides matching TRBD1. The CDR3 is 14 residues long. CDR1 SGHAT and CDR2 FQNNGV come from the germline V gene. Trimming took 5 bases from V and 6 from J; bases not matched to a gene: 5. The CDR3 reads CASSTTGAAGELFF. The CDR3 DNA sequence: TGTGCCAGCAGCACGACAGGGGCTGCCGGGGAGCTGTTTTTT.

CDR3 sequence: CASSPPIRGQNIQYF. The CDR3 region has the DNA TGTGCCAGCAGCCCGCCAATCCGGGGGCAAAACATTCAGTACTTC. The J gene is TRBJ2-4, the V gene TRBV9; D might be TRBD1 or TRBD2, each matching 6 bases. From germline, CDR1 is SGDLS and CDR2 YYNGEE. The CDR3 covers 15 residues. V lost 4 bases to trimming and J lost 5 bases, with 16 bases between them.